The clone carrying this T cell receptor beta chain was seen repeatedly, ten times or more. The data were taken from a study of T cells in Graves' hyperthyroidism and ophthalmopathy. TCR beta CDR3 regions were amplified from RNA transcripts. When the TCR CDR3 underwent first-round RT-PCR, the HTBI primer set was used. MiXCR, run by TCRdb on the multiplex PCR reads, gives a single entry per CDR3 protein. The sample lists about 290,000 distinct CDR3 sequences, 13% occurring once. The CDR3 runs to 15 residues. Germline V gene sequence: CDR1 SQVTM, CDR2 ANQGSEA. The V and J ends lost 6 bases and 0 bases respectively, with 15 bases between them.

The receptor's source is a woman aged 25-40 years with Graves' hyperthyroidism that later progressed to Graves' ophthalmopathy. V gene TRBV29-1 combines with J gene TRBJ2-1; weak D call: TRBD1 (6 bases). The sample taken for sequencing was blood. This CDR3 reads CSVLKGQSSYNEQFF. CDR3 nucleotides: TGCAGCGTACTTAAAGGACAGAGCTCCTACAATGAGCAGTTCTTC.